This TCR beta chain is drawn from a study of low-dose radiotherapy and immunotherapy resistance in tumors. The overall study: Every two weeks, cyclophosphamide 200 mg/m2 was infused one day before radiation plus immunotherapy. Patients took aspirin 300 mg by mouth once daily. This continued for four cycles, starting on cycle 1 day 1.

This clonotype is labeled as medium-sized. Time point indicated: before trial treatment. Administered to the donors were nivolumab, ipilimumab, aspirin, low-dose cyclophosphamide and low-dose radiotherapy. Germline CDR1 MDHEN, CDR2 SYDVKM. The CDR3 sequence is 11 residues long. The ends were cut back, 5 bases at V and 5 bases at J, with 5 bases in the middle. Gene-specific TRAV and TRBV primers were used for first-strand cDNA, covering alpha and beta chains. TCR amplification involved about 18 PCR cycles with a constant-region primer and V-primer adapter. Through in vitro transcription, the mRNA that had been isolated was amplified. TCRdb processed the reads anew with MiXCR; each CDR3 protein has one entry. The repertoire includes 35,000 to 50,000 distinct CDR3 sequences, about 28% of them detected once, and around 3.5% sits in the top ten.

The chain recombines TRBV28 with TRBJ2-3; no definite D call. Material: PBMCs, obtained before treatment. This receptor was obtained from a male donor with gallbladder cancer. CDR3: CASSPLDTQYF. The CDR3 nucleotides are TGTGCCAGCAGTCCCCTAGATACGCAGTATTTT.